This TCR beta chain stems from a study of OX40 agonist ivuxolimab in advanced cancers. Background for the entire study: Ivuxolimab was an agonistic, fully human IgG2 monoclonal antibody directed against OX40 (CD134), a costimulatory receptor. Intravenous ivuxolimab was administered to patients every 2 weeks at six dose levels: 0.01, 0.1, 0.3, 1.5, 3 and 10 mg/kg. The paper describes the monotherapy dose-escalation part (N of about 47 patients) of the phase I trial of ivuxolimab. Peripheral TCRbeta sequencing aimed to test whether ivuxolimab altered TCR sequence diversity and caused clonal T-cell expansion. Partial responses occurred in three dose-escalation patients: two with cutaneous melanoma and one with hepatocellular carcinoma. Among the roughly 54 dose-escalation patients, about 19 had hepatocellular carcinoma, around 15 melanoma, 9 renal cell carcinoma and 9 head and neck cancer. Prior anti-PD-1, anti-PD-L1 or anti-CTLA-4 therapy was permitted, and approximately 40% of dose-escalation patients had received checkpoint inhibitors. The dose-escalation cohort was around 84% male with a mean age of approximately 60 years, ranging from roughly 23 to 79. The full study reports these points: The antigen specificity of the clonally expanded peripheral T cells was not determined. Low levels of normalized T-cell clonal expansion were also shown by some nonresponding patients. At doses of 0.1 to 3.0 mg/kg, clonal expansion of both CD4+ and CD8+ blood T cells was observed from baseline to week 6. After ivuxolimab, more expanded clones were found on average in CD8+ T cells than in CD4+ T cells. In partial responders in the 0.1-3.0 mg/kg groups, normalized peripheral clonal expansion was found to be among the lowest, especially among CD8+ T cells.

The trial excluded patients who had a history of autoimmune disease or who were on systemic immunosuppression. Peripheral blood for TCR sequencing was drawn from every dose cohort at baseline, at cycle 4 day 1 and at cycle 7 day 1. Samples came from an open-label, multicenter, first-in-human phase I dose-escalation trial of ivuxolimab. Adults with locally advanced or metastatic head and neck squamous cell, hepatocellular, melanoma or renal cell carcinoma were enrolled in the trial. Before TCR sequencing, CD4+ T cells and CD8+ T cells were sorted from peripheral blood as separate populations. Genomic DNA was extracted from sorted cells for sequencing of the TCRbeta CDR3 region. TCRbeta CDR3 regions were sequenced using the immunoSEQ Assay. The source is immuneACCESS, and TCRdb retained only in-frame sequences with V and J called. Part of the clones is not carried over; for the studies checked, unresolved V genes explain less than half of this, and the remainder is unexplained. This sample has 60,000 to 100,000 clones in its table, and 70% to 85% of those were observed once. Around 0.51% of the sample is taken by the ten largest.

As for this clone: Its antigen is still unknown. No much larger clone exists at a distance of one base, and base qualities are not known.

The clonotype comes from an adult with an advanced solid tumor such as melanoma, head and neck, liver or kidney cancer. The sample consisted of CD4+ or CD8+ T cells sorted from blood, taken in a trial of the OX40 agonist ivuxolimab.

Read as DNA, the sequence is TGTGCCAGCAGCTTAGAGGAGCGGGAGGGCCCAGTAGGCACGTACTTC. Translated, it reads CASSLEEREGPVGTYF. This receptor chain uses TRBV7-2 and TRBJ2-7, with 10 junctional bases fitting TRBD2. Trimming removed 1 base from V and 12 bases from J; the gene matches leave 15 bases unexplained. Inclusive of the bounding cysteine and phenylalanine, the CDR3 is 16 residues long. Only the CDR3 DNA stays, 48 bases, in frame from base 1. As encoded in the germline V gene, CDR1 is SGHTA while CDR2 is FQGNSA.